Sequencing of this T cell receptor (beta chain) was carried out in a study of blood T cell repertoires in COVID-19. On this clone itself: Other DNA variants within this sample encode the same CDR3.

The CDR3 sequence is 13 residues long. In germline, CDR1 is KGHDR, CDR2 SFDVKD. Trimming took 3 bases from V and 5 from J, leaving 9 bases between them. How the authors handled the data: Amplification from reference gene primers served as the basis for estimated nucleated cell counts. Here immunoSEQ multiplex PCR was the method, and the copy in TCRdb shows in-frame clones only, minus some. The D gene and trimming were derived from the DNA, and the V and J assignments and clone size from that table. The sample records about 170,000 clones, roughly nine tenths being singletons. Followed longitudinally, the Seattle patients had been enrolled during active infection.

The V and J genes are TRBV24-1 and TRBJ1-2; D may be TRBD1 (6 bases). This sequence originates from a woman aged 55-69 years with COVID-19, enrolled during active disease. Sequencing was performed on peripheral blood. Written as DNA, the CDR3 is TGTGCCACCAGTGATACAGGGTTTTATGGCTACACCTTC. It is translated as CATSDTGFYGYTF.